What follows describes a single TCR beta chain. What it recognizes is unknown. This clone may be a read error of a much larger clone one base away. Germline lookup yields CDR1 MNHEY and CDR2 SMNVEV (reference sequence). CDR3 size: 15 residues. Naive CD8 T cell sorting was performed on the CD8+CD4-CCR7+CD45RA+ phenotype. The data belong to a study of molecular identifiers for immune sequencing clone quantification. Findings and limits, study-wide: In naive cells, under 1% of molecules belonged to clones above 20 RNA copies, against over 97% in effector cells.

TCRdb analysed the PCR reads with MiXCR anew, one entry per CDR3 protein. The profile covers some 680,000 distinct CDR3 sequences, with about 25% appearing a single time and approximately 0.75% taken by the ten largest. Sequencing used naive CD8+ T cells from blood, with Jurkat cell RNA spiked in. As for subset: FACS-sorted CD8+CD4-CCR7+CD45RA+ naive T cells. The sequence derives from a human donor in good health. Some libraries in this study had Jurkat cell RNA spiked in. The chain combines TRBV27 with TRBJ2-4; D is ambiguous. In DNA form, the CDR3 reads TGTTCCAGCAGTCCCCCTCAGGAAGCCAAAAACATTCAGTACTTC. It yields the protein CSSSPPQEAKNIQYF.